This T cell receptor (beta chain) was identified during a study of blood T cell repertoires in COVID-19. Clones were sequenced by immunoSEQ multiplex PCR, and TCRdb holds only the in-frame ones, with some missing. The sample contains around 170,000 clones, 84% of which appear only once. Participant age was about 18 to 89 years, and participants resided in about two dozen US areas. Among Cohort 3 donors, those recovered had two negative PCRs, clearance, or symptom resolution. The V and J ends lost 4 bases and 0 bases, in that order; junction bases with no gene match: 7. The length of the CDR3 is 16 residues. Germline V gene lookup returns CDR1 SGHRS and CDR2 YFSETQ.

The receptor was derived from a man aged 45-65 years who had recovered from COVID-19. This chain connects TRBV5-1 to TRBJ1-3; 7 bases align to TRBD1. Source material: PBMCs or T cells enriched from blood (not recorded which). In nucleotides, the CDR3 is TGCGCCAGCAGCCTGGGGGGGACAGCCTCTGGAAACACCATATATTTT. Amino acids: CASSLGGTASGNTIYF. Variable domain in full (rest from reference TRBV5-1 and TRBJ1-3): KAGVTQTPRYLIKTRGQQVTLSCSPISGHRSVSWYQQTPGQGLQFLFEYFSETQRNKGNFPGRFSGRQFSNSRSEMNVSTLELGDSALYLCASSLGGTASGNTIYFGEGSWLTVV.